This T cell receptor (beta chain) was obtained from a study of T cells after yellow fever vaccination. As for the study in general: Low-cell-number fractions underwent preparation using SMART-Seq v4 Ultra Low Input.

From the 5' RACE reads, TCRdb called clonotypes with MiXCR, one entry per CDR3 protein. The sample includes a few hundred thousand distinct CDR3 sequences, 8% to 10% of them seen just once. Germline-derived CDR1 and CDR2 are SGHRS and YFSETQ. The CDR3 is 17 amino acids. The V end lost 0 bases, the J end lost 9 bases, and 19 bases lay between the germline ends. The TCR was taken from a man aged 18 to 30 who received the YFV17D yellow fever vaccine. The sequencing used PBMCs, collected on the day of the first yellow fever vaccination. This sequence joins TRBV5-1 and TRBJ1-6; perhaps TRBD1 as D (5 bases). The CDR3 here is CASSLAKRGSPSSPLHF. The CDR3 DNA reads as TGCGCCAGCAGCTTGGCGAAGCGGGGCTCCCCATCTTCACCCCTCCACTTT.